This T cell receptor (beta chain) emerged from a study of blood T cell repertoires in COVID-19. The V and J ends lost 4 bases and 6 bases, in that order; junction bases with no gene match: 13. The CDR3 covers 17 residues. The germline V gene has CDR1 SGDLS and CDR2 YYNGEE. This clone has just one count. TCRdb's table, derived via immunoSEQ multiplex PCR, lists solely in-frame clones and lacks some. The data show 35,000 to 55,000 clones, 85% to 90% seen once. The chain employs TRBV9 and TRBJ2-1; 10 bases match TRBD2. The receptor was isolated from a human donor in a cohort sampled during active COVID-19. The sample was peripheral blood. The CDR3: CASSPRHLAGAANEQFF. CDR3 bases: TGTGCCAGCAGCCCAAGACACCTAGCGGGAGCGGCCAATGAGCAGTTCTTC.